This T cell receptor (beta chain) was recorded in a study of somatic mutations in cytotoxic T cells in rheumatoid arthritis. The overall study: Before any treatment began, around 30 ml EDTA peripheral blood was collected from patients right after diagnosis.

Per germline, CDR1 SGHKS and CDR2 YYEKEE (reference sequence). The CDR3 consists of 14 residues. The junction had 6 bases not matched to a gene; V was cut back by 6 bases and J by 1 base. Once isolated by positive magnetic bead selection, the CD4+ and CD8+ cells had their purity checked by flow cytometry. A note on this clone: Its specificity is unknown.

Produced via immunoSEQ multiplex PCR; TCRdb's table is partial and in-frame only. Of hundreds of clones listed, 65% to 80% are singletons. Study-wide results and limits: Nobody had found out which antigens the expanded CD8+ clones targeted. The study found that the largest CD8+ clone exceeded 20% of CD8+ cells in about an eighth of the roughly 60 patients.

This chain links TRBV5-5 with TRBJ1-1; 7 nucleotides match TRBD1. This clonotype was obtained from an adult with rheumatoid arthritis. The sequencing sample was made of CD8+ T cells sorted from blood. The chain's CDR3 is CASNLGQTNTEAFF. The CDR3 nucleotides read TGTGCCAGCAACCTGGGACAGACGAACACTGAAGCTTTCTTT.